One T cell receptor beta chain is described in this entry. Its antigen is not identified. CDR1 and CDR2 (germline): LGHNA, YSLEER. This CDR3 is 17 amino acids long. This sample was taken from a study of T cells expressing NK-cell markers. Regarding the study as a whole: One observes that, in a few donors, these clonotypes were also the leading ones within the CD3+CD56-NKG2C+ fraction.

TCRdb reworked the 5' RACE reads into one entry per CDR3 protein, no DNA. This table lists about 440,000 distinct CDR3 sequences. The chain carries TRBV4-3 and TRBJ2-3; there is no DNA to check the TCRdb D call of TRBD1. The TCR originated in a woman between 18 and 69 years old in good health. The sample comprised blood T cells: a sorted CD56 or NKG2C T cell subset, CD4+ or CD8+ T cells, or bulk PBMC T cells (not recorded which). The CDR3 protein is CASSQSAGGGVFDTQYF.